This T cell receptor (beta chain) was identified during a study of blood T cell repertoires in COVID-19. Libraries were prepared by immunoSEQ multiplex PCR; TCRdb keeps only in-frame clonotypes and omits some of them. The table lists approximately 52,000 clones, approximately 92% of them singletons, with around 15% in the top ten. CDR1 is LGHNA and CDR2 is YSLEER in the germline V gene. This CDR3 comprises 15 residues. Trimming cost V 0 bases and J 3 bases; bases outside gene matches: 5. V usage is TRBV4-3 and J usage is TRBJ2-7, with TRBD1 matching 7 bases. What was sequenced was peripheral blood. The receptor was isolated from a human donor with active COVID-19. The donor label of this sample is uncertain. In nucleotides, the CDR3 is TGCGCCAGCAGCCAAGACCGGGACAGCAGCTACGAGCAGTACGTC. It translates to CASSQDRDSSYEQYV.